This T cell receptor beta chain was recovered during a study of T-cell memory formation after mild COVID-19. Background on the study: TCR clustering was largely donor specific.

This clonotype appeared a single time. Its target is unknown. TCRdb re-called the 5' RACE reads with MiXCR, one entry per CDR3 protein. Among around 13,000 distinct CDR3 sequences listed, 9.5% to 15% were seen once. Whole-study results and caveats: Some responding clones appeared in pre-infection memory, suggesting cross-reactive memory joined.

The source is an adult woman who had mild COVID-19 (a few samples of this study predate the infection). Cell type and time point are not known. Material for sequencing was PBMCs or a T cell subset sorted from them (not recorded which).

The CDR3: CASNVEYNSPLHF. The CDR3 DNA reads TGTGCCAGCAACGTCGAGTATAATTCACCCCTCCACTTT. The V call is TRBV18, the J call TRBJ1-6; D unclear. The V end was cut by 8 bases, the J end by 4 bases, with 9 bases between. CDR1 KGHSH and CDR2 LQKENI come from the germline V gene. The CDR3 loop spans 13 amino acids. Using reference TRBV18 and TRBJ1-6 for the parts outside the CDR3, the full variable domain is NAGVMQNPRHLVRRRGQEARLRCSPMKGHSHVYWYRQLPEEGLKFMVYLQKENIIDESGMPKERFSAEFPKEGPSILRIQQVVRGDSAAYFCASNVEYNSPLHFGNGTRLTVT.